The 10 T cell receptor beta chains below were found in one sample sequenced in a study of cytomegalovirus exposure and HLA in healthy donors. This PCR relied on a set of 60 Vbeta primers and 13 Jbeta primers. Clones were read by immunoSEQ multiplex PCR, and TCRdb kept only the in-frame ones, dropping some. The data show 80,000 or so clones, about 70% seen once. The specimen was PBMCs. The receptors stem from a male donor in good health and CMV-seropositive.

CDR3 bases: TGTGCAAGCGGGAGCACTTTCTACGAGCAGTACTTC. It specifies CASGSTFYEQYF. J is TRBJ2-7 and V is TRBV7-9, with 8 bases identical to TRBD2. The CDR3 spans 12 residues. Germline CDR1 is SEHNR and CDR2 is FQNEAQ (reference sequence).

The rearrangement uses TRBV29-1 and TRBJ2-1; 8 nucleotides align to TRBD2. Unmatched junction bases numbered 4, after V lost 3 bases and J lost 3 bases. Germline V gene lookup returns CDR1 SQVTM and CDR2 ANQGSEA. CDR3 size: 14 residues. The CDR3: CSVESSGGYNEQFF. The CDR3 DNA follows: TGCAGCGTTGAGTCCAGCGGGGGCTACAATGAGCAGTTCTTC.

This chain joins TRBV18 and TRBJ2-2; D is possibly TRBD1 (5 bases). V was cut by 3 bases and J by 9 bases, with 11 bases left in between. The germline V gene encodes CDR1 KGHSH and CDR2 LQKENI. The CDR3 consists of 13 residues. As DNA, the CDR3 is TGTGCCAGCTCACCTCGAGACAGCCGGGAGCTGTTTTTT. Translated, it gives CASSPRDSRELFF. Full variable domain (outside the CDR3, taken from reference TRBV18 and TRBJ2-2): NAGVMQNPRHLVRRRGQEARLRCSPMKGHSHVYWYRQLPEEGLKFMVYLQKENIIDESGMPKERFSAEFPKEGPSILRIQQVVRGDSAAYFCASSPRDSRELFFGEGSRLTVL.

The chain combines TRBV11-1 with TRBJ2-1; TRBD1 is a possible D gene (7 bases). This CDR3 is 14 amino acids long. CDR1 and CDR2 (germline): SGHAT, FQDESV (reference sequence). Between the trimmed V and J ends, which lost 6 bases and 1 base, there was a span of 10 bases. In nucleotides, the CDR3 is TGTGCCAGCAGGCCAGGGGGGTCCTACAATGAGCAGTTCTTC. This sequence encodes CASRPGGSYNEQFF.

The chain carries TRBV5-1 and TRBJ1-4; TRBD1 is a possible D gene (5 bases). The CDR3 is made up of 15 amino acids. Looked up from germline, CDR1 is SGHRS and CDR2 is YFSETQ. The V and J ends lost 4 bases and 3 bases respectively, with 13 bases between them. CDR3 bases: TGCGCCAGCAGCCCCACAGGTGTGGCTAATGAAAAACTGTTTTTT. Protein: CASSPTGVANEKLFF.

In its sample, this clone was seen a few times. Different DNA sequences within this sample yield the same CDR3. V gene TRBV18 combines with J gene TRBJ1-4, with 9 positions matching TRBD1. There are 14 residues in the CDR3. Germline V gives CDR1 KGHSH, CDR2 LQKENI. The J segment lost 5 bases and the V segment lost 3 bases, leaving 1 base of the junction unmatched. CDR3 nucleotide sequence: TGTGCCAGCTCACCCGGACAGGGGAATGAAAAACTGTTTTTT. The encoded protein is CASSPGQGNEKLFF.

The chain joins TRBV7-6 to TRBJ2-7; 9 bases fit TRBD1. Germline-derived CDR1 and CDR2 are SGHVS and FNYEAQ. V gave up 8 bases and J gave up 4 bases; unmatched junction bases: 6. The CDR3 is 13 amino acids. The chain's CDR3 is CASSGTGFYEQYF. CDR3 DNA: TGTGCCAGCTCCGGGACAGGGTTTTACGAGCAGTACTTC.

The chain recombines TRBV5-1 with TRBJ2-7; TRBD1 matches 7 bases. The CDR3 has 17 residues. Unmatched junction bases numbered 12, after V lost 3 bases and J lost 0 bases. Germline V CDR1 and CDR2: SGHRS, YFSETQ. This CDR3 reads CASSSAKAQGFSYEQYF. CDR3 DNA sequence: TGCGCCAGCAGCTCCGCTAAGGCACAGGGGTTCTCCTACGAGCAGTACTTC. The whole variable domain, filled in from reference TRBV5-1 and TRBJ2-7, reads KAGVTQTPRYLIKTRGQQVTLSCSPISGHRSVSWYQQTPGQGLQFLFEYFSETQRNKGNFPGRFSGRQFSNSRSEMNVSTLELGDSALYLCASSSAKAQGFSYEQYFGPGTRLTVT.

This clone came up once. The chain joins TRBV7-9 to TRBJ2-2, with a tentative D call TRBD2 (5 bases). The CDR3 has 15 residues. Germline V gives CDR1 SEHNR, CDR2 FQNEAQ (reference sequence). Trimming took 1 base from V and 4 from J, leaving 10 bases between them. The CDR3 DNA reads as TGTGCCAGCAGCTTAGGAGGGCCGGTCACCGGGGAGCTGTTTTTT. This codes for CASSLGGPVTGELFF.

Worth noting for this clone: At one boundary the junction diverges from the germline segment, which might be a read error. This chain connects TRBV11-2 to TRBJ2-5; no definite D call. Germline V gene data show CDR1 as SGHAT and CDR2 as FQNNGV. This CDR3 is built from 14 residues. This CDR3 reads CASSLGGSQVTQYF. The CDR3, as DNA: TGTGCCAGCAGCTTAGGTGGTAGTCAAGTGACCCAGTACTTC.